Following are 20 T cell receptor beta chains from one sample sequenced in a study of cytomegalovirus exposure and HLA in healthy donors. With 60 Vbeta and 13 Jbeta primers, the PCR was carried out. Clones were sequenced by immunoSEQ multiplex PCR, and TCRdb holds only the in-frame ones, with some missing. The sample has over 150,000 clones, roughly three quarters seen once; the top ten hold approximately 7.7%. The sample was PBMCs. The origin of the receptors is a man younger than 45 in good health and CMV-seropositive.

The chain is built from TRBV7-2 and TRBJ1-1; maybe TRBD1 (6 bases). The germline V and J ends were trimmed by 4 bases and 4 bases, with 10 bases remaining between them. Germline lookup yields CDR1 SGHTA and CDR2 FQGNSA. The CDR3 is made up of 13 amino acids. As DNA, the CDR3 is TGTGCCAGCAGCTCCCCAGGGGTCACTGAAGCTTTCTTT. This translates into CASSSPGVTEAFF.

Of note for this clone: The CDR3 does not end in the conserved phenylalanine or tryptophan, so this is likely a read error. V usage is TRBV5-1 and J usage is TRBJ2-7; 7 positions agree with TRBD1. The CDR3 is made up of 15 amino acids. In germline, CDR1 is SGHRS, CDR2 YFSETQ. After removal of 3 bases from V and 0 bases from J, the junction contained 6 bases not matched to a gene. The CDR3 region is CASSSPDRISYEQYL. In nucleotides, the CDR3 is TGCGCCAGCAGCTCCCCGGACAGGATCTCCTACGAGCAGTACCTC.

The chain employs TRBV27 and TRBJ2-7, with D uncertain. V lost 7 bases and J 0 bases, leaving 7 bases between the germline ends. In germline, CDR1 is MNHEY, CDR2 SMNVEV (reference sequence). This CDR3 has 12 amino acids. CDR3 nucleotide sequence: TGTGCCAGCACCCGCAGCTCCTACGAGCAGTACTTC. As protein: CASTRSSYEQYF.

The V gene is TRBV19, the J gene TRBJ2-7; 7 bases line up with TRBD2. Germline CDR1 is LNHDA and CDR2 is SQIVND (reference sequence). The V gene end was trimmed by 2 bases and the J gene end by 2 bases; junction bases not matched to a gene: 3. The CDR3 runs to 14 residues. This CDR3 is CASSIPGRPYEQYF. The CDR3 nucleotides are TGTGCCAGTAGTATACCCGGGAGGCCCTACGAGCAGTACTTC.

This clone has more than one count but fewer than ten. This sequence joins TRBV19 and TRBJ1-1; 8 bases are a match to TRBD1. J lost 1 base, V lost 4 bases, and 8 bases had no gene match. In germline, CDR1 is LNHDA, CDR2 SQIVND (reference sequence). There are 16 residues in the CDR3. Here the CDR3 reads CASSTSRQGTNTEAFF. DNA for the CDR3: TGTGCCAGTAGTACCTCGAGACAGGGGACGAACACTGAAGCTTTCTTT.

V is TRBV25-1 and J is TRBJ1-1; 7 nucleotides match TRBD1. V was clipped by 4 bases and J by 4 bases; unmatched bases: 0. Per germline, CDR1 MGHDK and CDR2 SYGVNS. The CDR3 runs 12 residues. This CDR3 is CASSAGGTEAFF. CDR3 nucleotides: TGTGCCAGCAGTGCAGGGGGCACTGAAGCTTTCTTT.

This clone has a handful of counts. The chain links TRBV10-3 to TRBJ1-5; D remains unclear. The length of the CDR3 is 15 residues. Trimming took off 2 bases at V and 4 bases at J, with 12 bases between the two ends. Germline V lookup: CDR1 ENHRY, CDR2 SYGVKD. The CDR3 DNA is TGTGCCATCAGTGAGGGGCAGCTCGGAAATCAGCCCCAGCATTTT. Residues: CAISEGQLGNQPQHF.

The V gene is TRBV6-5, the J gene TRBJ1-1; perhaps TRBD1 as D (5 bases). CDR3 length: 15 amino acids. The ends were cut back, 2 bases at V and 3 bases at J, with 13 bases in the middle. CDR1 and CDR2 (germline): MNHEY, SVGAGI. The CDR3 spells CASSYRGSMDTEAFF. CDR3 nucleotide sequence: TGTGCCAGCAGTTACAGGGGATCTATGGACACTGAAGCTTTCTTT.

DNA of the CDR3: TGTGCCTGGAGTGTACGGGGACCCCTCCACTTT. It codes for CAWSVRGPLHF. The chain joins TRBV30 to TRBJ1-6; D unresolved. Trimming removed 0 bases from V and 12 bases from J, with 6 bases in between. CDR3 length: 11 amino acids. The V gene's germline CDR1 is GTSNPN and CDR2 SVGIG (reference sequence).

This clone was seen once. This chain connects TRBV4-1 to TRBJ2-7, with 7 nucleotides matching TRBD1. The CDR3 runs to 15 residues. Germline V gene lookup returns CDR1 MGHRA and CDR2 YSYEKL. J lost 4 bases, V lost 0 bases, and 6 bases had no gene match. This CDR3 is CASSQDRGGWYEQYF. The CDR3 bases are TGCGCCAGCAGCCAAGATCGAGGGGGCTGGTACGAGCAGTACTTC.

The chain joins TRBV7-2 to TRBJ1-1; weak D call: TRBD1 (5 bases). With 2 bases removed from V and 4 bases from J, the gap between germline ends came to 14 bases. CDR1 is SGHTA and CDR2 is FQGNSA in the germline V gene. The CDR3 contains 15 residues. CDR3 sequence reads: CASSLYMGRGTEAFF. Written as DNA, the CDR3 is TGTGCCAGCAGCTTATATATGGGGCGGGGCACTGAAGCTTTCTTT.

The rearrangement joins TRBV30 to TRBJ1-1, with TRBD1 matching over 7 bases. Looked up from germline, CDR1 is GTSNPN and CDR2 is SVGIG (reference sequence). The CDR3 spans 14 residues. V dropped 1 base and J dropped 6; count of bases not matched to a gene: 8. The CDR3 loop is CAWSAGQPFSEAFF. In DNA, the CDR3 is TGTGCCTGGAGTGCGGGACAGCCTTTCTCTGAAGCTTTCTTT.

The gene calls are TRBV7-9 and TRBJ2-5; 7 nucleotides line up with TRBD1. Germline loops: CDR1 SEHNR, CDR2 FQNEAQ (reference sequence). Losses at the gene ends were 5 bases for V and 5 bases for J; bases not matched to a gene: 14. The length of the CDR3 is 16 residues. CDR3 nucleotides: TGTGCCAGCAGCCCAGTATCGACAGGGATGCTGGAGACCCAGTACTTC. Translating gives CASSPVSTGMLETQYF.

The gene calls are TRBV7-3 and TRBJ2-2; 10 positions match TRBD1. Germline V gene sequence: CDR1 SGHTA, CDR2 FQGTGA. V trimming: 5 bases; J trimming: 3 bases; junction bases outside the gene matches: 6. The CDR3 consists of 16 residues. CDR3 DNA: TGTGCCAGCAGCCCCCCGACAGGGGGCGACACCGGGGAGCTGTTTTTT. Translated, it gives CASSPPTGGDTGELFF.

This CDR3 is CASSLVAGGPGEQFF. The CDR3 DNA reads TGTGCCAGCAGCTTAGTAGCGGGAGGGCCCGGTGAGCAGTTCTTC. The chain combines TRBV7-6 with TRBJ2-1; 11 positions match TRBD2. After removal of 1 base from V and 9 bases from J, the junction contained 5 bases not matched to a gene. Germline lookup yields CDR1 SGHVS and CDR2 FNYEAQ. The CDR3 covers 15 residues.

The V gene is TRBV6-6, the J gene TRBJ2-2, with D possibly TRBD1 on 6 matching bases. Trimming pared 7 bases from V and 0 bases from J, leaving 15 bases between. The germline V gene has CDR1 MNHNY and CDR2 SVGAGI (reference sequence). This CDR3 region has 16 residues. The CDR3 coding sequence is TGTGCCAGCACCAACCCAGGGGCCTCGAACACCGGGGAGCTGTTTTTT. Protein: CASTNPGASNTGELFF.

The chain joins TRBV7-9 to TRBJ2-7, with TRBD2 identical over 8 bases. The V segment lost 0 bases and the J segment 5 bases; nucleotides outside the gene matches: 6. Germline CDR1 reads SEHNR; CDR2 reads FQNEAQ (reference sequence). There are 15 residues in the CDR3. The CDR3 loop reads CASSLAAAGVDEQYF. DNA for the CDR3: TGTGCCAGCAGCTTAGCGGCAGCGGGAGTGGACGAGCAGTACTTC.

This chain connects TRBV7-2 to TRBJ2-5, with 7 bases aligning to TRBD1. The germline V gene has CDR1 SGHTA and CDR2 FQGNSA. The trim removed 5 bases at V and 2 bases at J, leaving 8 bases unmatched. The CDR3 is made up of 15 amino acids. This chain's CDR3 is CASSPPRGRQETQYF. The CDR3 DNA reads as TGTGCCAGCAGCCCTCCCAGGGGGAGACAAGAGACCCAGTACTTC. Based on the CDR3 plus reference TRBV7-2 and TRBJ2-5, the full variable domain is GAGVSQSPSNKVTEKGKDVELRCDPISGHTALYWYRQSLGQGLEFLIYFQGNSAPDKSGLPSDRFSAERTGGSVSTLTIQRTQQEDSAVYLCASSPPRGRQETQYFGPGTRLLVL.

The chain uses TRBV6-5 and TRBJ1-6, with 7 bases that match TRBD1. V was pared by 5 bases and J by 10 bases, with 11 bases of the junction left unmatched. Per germline, CDR1 MNHEY and CDR2 SVGAGI. The CDR3 loop spans 15 amino acids. The CDR3 nucleotides read TGTGCCAGCAGTCTGGCGGAGGCAGGGGGGTCACCCCTCCACTTT. This sequence encodes CASSLAEAGGSPLHF.

J is TRBJ2-3 and V is TRBV5-1; unclear D gene. The CDR3 covers 15 residues. CDR1 SGHRS and CDR2 YFSETQ come from the germline V gene. V lost 3 bases, J lost 0 bases, and 11 bases lay in between. In nucleotides, the CDR3 is TGCGCCAGCAGCTCCGGTCAGGCTAGCACAGATACGCAGTATTTT. It is translated as CASSSGQASTDTQYF.